A selection of T cell receptor beta chains follows, all from one sample in a study of tumor and adjacent non-tumor tissue in lung cancer. Using its own MiXCR run on the multiplex PCR reads, TCRdb lists one record per CDR3 protein. The sample holds about 100,000 distinct CDR3 sequences, around three fifths seen once. Sequences were obtained from distant non-tumor lung tissue. The receptors here all came from a man aged 25-45 years with non-small cell lung cancer. Both conserved end residues are part of each CDR3. The D gene is left open where the match is weak. Some rows mark clone size as missing; the rest say once, few, many or name a class of expanded clone.

CDR3aa	CDR3nt	d_gene	v_gene	j_gene	abundance
CASRYTGNIGELFF	TGTGCCAGCAGATACACGGGGAACATCGGGGAGCTGTTTTTT	-	TRBV6-2/TRBV6-3	TRBJ2-2	-
CASSELGGQAFF	TGTGCCAGCAGTGAATTAGGGGGGCAAGCTTTCTTT	-	TRBV6-1	TRBJ1-1	many
CASSPKASSGTYEQYF	TGTGCCAGCAGCCCCAAGGCGAGTAGCGGTACCTACGAGCAGTACTTC	-	TRBV11-2	TRBJ2-7	-
CASSLTSGNTDTQYF	TGTGCCAGCAGTTTAACTAGCGGGAACACAGATACGCAGTATTTT	TRBD2	TRBV12-3/TRBV12-4	TRBJ2-3	-
CVSSSPGGGGIEQFF	TGTGTCAGCAGTTCCCCAGGGGGCGGAGGGATTGAGCAGTTCTTT	TRBD1	TRBV28	TRBJ2-1	-
CSASSRREGTDTQYF	TGCAGTGCCAGTAGTCGGCGGGAGGGCACAGATACGCAGTATTTT	TRBD2	TRBV20-1	TRBJ2-3	many
CASSLMMVTDTQYF	TGTGCCAGCAGCTTAATGATGGTCACAGATACGCAGTATTTT	-	TRBV11-2	TRBJ2-3	few
CASSLPDRAPPLGHIF	TGTGCCAGCAGCCTCCCCGACAGGGCCCCTCCCCTTGGCCACATCTTC	TRBD1	TRBV11-2	TRBJ1-2	-
CRARGTSGWETQYF	TGCAGAGCTAGAGGAACTAGCGGATGGGAGACTCAGTACTTC	TRBD2	TRBV20-1	TRBJ2-5	-
CSAATPGGADTQYF	TGCAGTGCCGCCACTCCGGGGGGCGCAGATACGCAGTATTTT	-	TRBV20-1	TRBJ2-3	-
CACSQDAGGAQPQHF	TGCGCCTGCAGCCAAGATGCAGGTGGCGCCCAGCCCCAGCATTTT	-	TRBV4-3	TRBJ1-5	-
CADSLRNLANEKLFF	TGTGCCGACAGCTTAAGGAATCTGGCTAATGAAAAACTGTTTTTT	-	TRBV11-2	TRBJ1-4	-
CRVDAQVTGELFF	TGCAGGGTTGACGCCCAGGTCACCGGGGAGCTGTTTTTT	-	TRBV29-1	TRBJ2-2	-
CSPVMQGGPDTQYF	TGCAGCCCCGTCATGCAGGGTGGCCCAGATACGCAGTATTTT	-	TRBV29-1	TRBJ2-3	-
CASSRRAGIFAGELFF	TGTGCCAGCAGCAGGAGGGCAGGGATCTTTGCCGGGGAGCTGTTTTTT	-	TRBV5-4	TRBJ2-2	many
CASSWQTASSYEQYF	TGCGCCAGCAGCTGGCAGACAGCGAGCTCCTACGAGCAGTACTTC	-	TRBV11-2	TRBJ2-7	once
CASSPSRYWTDYGYTF	TGCGCCAGCAGCCCCTCAAGATATTGGACCGACTATGGCTACACCTTC	-	TRBV4-3	TRBJ1-2	many
CSASGRWGTQYF	TGCAGTGCTAGCGGGAGGTGGGGTACGCAATATTTT	TRBD2	TRBV20-1	TRBJ2-3	-
CASAVTGVPGNTIYF	TGTGCCAGCGCAGTGACAGGGGTGCCTGGAAACACCATATATTTT	TRBD1	TRBV6-5	TRBJ1-3	few
CANSQTPGLAGGIRTGELFF	TGTGCCAACAGCCAGACACCGGGACTAGCGGGAGGGATACGCACCGGGGAGCTGTTTTTT	TRBD2	TRBV7-9	TRBJ2-2	-
CLSSLAPHSYDQYF	TGTCTCAGCAGCTTGGCGCCACACAGCTACGACCAGTACTTC	-	TRBV11-2	TRBJ2-7	-
CASSQGKWLFEAFF	TGCGCCAGCAGCCAAGGCAAGTGGCTCTTTGAAGCTTTCTTT	-	TRBV4-3	TRBJ1-1	-
CASSLDPGTILHEQNF	TGTGCCAGCAGCTTGGATCCAGGGACGATCCTCCACGAGCAGAACTTC	-	TRBV5-6	TRBJ2-7	-
CASSLAGGPRYEQYF	TGTGCCAGCAGTTTAGCGGGAGGGCCGAGATACGAGCAGTACTTC	TRBD2	TRBV12-3/TRBV12-4	TRBJ2-7	many
CASSLTSVRETQYF	TGTGCCAGCAGCTTGACGTCAGTCAGAGAAACGCAGTATTTC	-	TRBV11-1	TRBJ2-3	-
CASSLDLGGSSYKQYF	TGTGCCAGCAGCTTAGATCTCGGCGGTAGCTCCTACAAGCAGTACTTC	-	TRBV11-2	TRBJ2-7	-
CAISDVDYGYAF	TGTGCCATCAGTGACGTTGACTATGGCTACGCCTTC	-	TRBV10-3	TRBJ1-2	-
CASSWGWIYEQYF	TGTGCCAGCAGCTGGGGATGGATCTATGAGCAGTACTTC	-	TRBV5-8	TRBJ2-7	few
CASSRYRDSGNTINF	TGTGCCAGCAGCCGGTACAGGGACTCTGGGAACACCATAAATTTT	-	TRBV11-2	TRBJ1-3	-
CVSSIPGQGSSYEQYF	TGTGTCAGTAGTATTCCCGGACAGGGGAGCTCCTACGAGCAGTACTTC	TRBD1	TRBV19	TRBJ2-7	-
CSVRTGAGYNNQPQHF	TGCAGTGTCCGGACAGGGGCTGGATATAACAATCAGCCCCAGCATTTT	TRBD1	TRBV20-1	TRBJ1-5	-
CAVWGEIEAKNIQYF	TGTGCCGTCTGGGGCGAGATTGAAGCCAAAAACATTCAGTACTTC	-	TRBV28	TRBJ2-4	-
CASSQVRRGDSGNTIYF	TGCGCCAGCAGCCAAGTGCGACGGGGAGACTCTGGAAACACTATATATTTT	-	TRBV4-1	TRBJ1-3	once
CSAPDGDEAFF	TGCAGTGCCCCGGACGGGGACGAAGCTTTCTTT	-	TRBV20-1	TRBJ1-1	medium-sized
CTSRTGGEGPQYF	TGTACCAGTCGGACAGGGGGCGAGGGTCCCCAGTATTTT	TRBD1	TRBV19	TRBJ2-3	once
CSVETSGLGYTF	TGCAGCGTCGAAACTTCAGGGCTCGGCTACACCTTC	-	TRBV29-1	TRBJ1-2	many
CASTGGASNSPLHF	TGTGCCAGCACAGGGGGGGCCAGCAATTCACCCCTCCACTTT	TRBD1	TRBV6-1	TRBJ1-6	many
CVSNQQFDSSYNSPLHF	TGCGTCAGCAACCAGCAGTTTGACAGCTCCTATAATTCACCCCTCCACTTT	-	TRBV4-3	TRBJ1-6	-
CASSYKGRRETQYF	TGTGCCAGCAGTTACAAGGGGCGGCGGGAGACCCAGTACTTC	-	TRBV6-5	TRBJ2-5	many
CASTGTGRDGYTF	TGTGCCAGCACCGGGACAGGGAGGGATGGCTACACCTTC	TRBD1	TRBV6-2/TRBV6-3	TRBJ1-2	many
CASPGRSTDTQYF	TGTGCCAGCCCCGGACGCAGCACAGATACGCAGTATTTT	-	TRBV6-2/TRBV6-3	TRBJ2-3	-
CSARGSGGFGNSPLHF	TGCAGTGCTAGAGGTTCGGGGGGCTTTGGTAATTCACCCCTCCACTTT	-	TRBV20-1	TRBJ1-6	many
CASSEEWGPKTRIQYF	TGTGCCAGCAGTGAAGAATGGGGGCCCAAAACCCGCATTCAGTACTTC	-	TRBV6-1	TRBJ2-4	-
CASSPTGLLYGYTF	TGTGCCAGCAGCCCGACAGGGTTACTCTATGGTTACACCTTC	TRBD1	TRBV11-2	TRBJ1-2	-
CASSFGTSGIYEQYF	TGTGCCAGTAGTTTCGGGACTAGTGGAATATACGAGCAGTACTTC	TRBD2	TRBV11-2	TRBJ2-7	-
CASSLDPGTIPHEQYF	TGTGCCAGCAGCTTGGATCCAGGGACGATCCCCCACGAGCAGTACTTC	-	TRBV5-6	TRBJ2-7	many